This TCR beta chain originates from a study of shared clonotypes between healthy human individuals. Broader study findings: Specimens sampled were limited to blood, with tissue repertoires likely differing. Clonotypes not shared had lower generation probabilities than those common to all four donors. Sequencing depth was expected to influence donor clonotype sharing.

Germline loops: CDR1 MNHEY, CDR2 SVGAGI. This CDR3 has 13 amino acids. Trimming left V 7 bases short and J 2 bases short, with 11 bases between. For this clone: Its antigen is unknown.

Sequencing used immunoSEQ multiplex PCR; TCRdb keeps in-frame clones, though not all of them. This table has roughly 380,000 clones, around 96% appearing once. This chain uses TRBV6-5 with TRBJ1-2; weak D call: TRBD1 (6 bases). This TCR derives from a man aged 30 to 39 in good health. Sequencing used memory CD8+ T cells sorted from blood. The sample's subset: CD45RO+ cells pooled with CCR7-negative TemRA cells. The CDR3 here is CASKMDSNYGYTF. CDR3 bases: TGTGCCAGCAAAATGGACAGCAACTATGGCTACACCTTC.